This T cell receptor beta chain was captured in a study of OX40 agonist ivuxolimab in advanced cancers. Study-level information: Every 2 weeks, patients got intravenous ivuxolimab at one of six dose levels (0.01-10 mg/kg). General study points: The investigators did not determine what antigen specificity the expanded peripheral T cells had. Clones of CD4+ and CD8+ blood T cells grew by week 6 at doses of 0.1 to 3.0 mg/kg. The mean number of expanded clones was higher in CD8+ T cells than in CD4+.

From germline, CDR1 is LNHDA and CDR2 SQIVND (reference sequence). Trimming shortened V by 5 bases and J by 6 bases, and 14 bases separated the two germline ends. The CDR3 extends over 13 amino acids. Concerning this clone itself: Antigen specificity is unknown.

The repertoire was sequenced with immunoSEQ multiplex PCR; TCRdb's copy has only in-frame clones and lacks some. The profile shows more than 50,000 clones, roughly nine tenths of them singletons. The material sequenced was CD4+ or CD8+ T cells sorted from blood, taken in a trial of the OX40 agonist ivuxolimab. The rearrangement uses TRBV19 and TRBJ2-7; D unclear. The receptor's source is an adult with an advanced solid tumor such as melanoma, head and neck, liver or kidney cancer. CDR3: CASSASESTEQYF. The DNA of the CDR3 is TGTGCCAGTAGTGCCTCCGAATCGACCGAGCAGTACTTC.